The 21 T cell receptor beta chains in this list originate from one sample, sequenced in a study of cytomegalovirus exposure and HLA in healthy donors. The PCR contained 60 Vbeta and 13 Jbeta primers. The table came from immunoSEQ multiplex PCR; TCRdb's copy has only in-frame clones and leaves some out. The profile covers around 220,000 clones, with about 70% appearing a single time and less than 2% taken by the ten largest. The source material was PBMCs. The receptors come from a woman in her 30s in good health and CMV-seronegative.

V and J are TRBV5-1 and TRBJ1-1; no firm D call. The CDR3 has 13 amino acids. V lost 4 bases and J 1 base, leaving 8 bases between the germline ends. CDR1 is SGHRS, CDR2 YFSETQ, per germline. The CDR3 DNA sequence: TGCGCCAGCAGCCCCGAGGGGAACACTGAAGCTTTCTTT. Residues: CASSPEGNTEAFF.

This rearrangement joins TRBV6-5 to TRBJ2-7; 7 bases align to TRBD2. Per the germline V gene, CDR1 is MNHEY and CDR2 is SVGAGI. The V gene end was trimmed by 7 bases and the J gene end by 0 bases; junction bases not matched to a gene: 9. The CDR3 runs 15 residues. CDR3 in amino acids: CASKLSGASSYEQYF. Written as DNA, the CDR3 is TGTGCCAGCAAACTAAGCGGGGCGAGCTCCTACGAGCAGTACTTC.

The rearrangement links TRBV5-1 to TRBJ2-3, with a possible D match to TRBD2 (5 bases). CDR3 length equals 17 residues. V lost 0 bases and J lost 0, with 14 bases in between. The V gene's germline CDR1 is SGHRS and CDR2 YFSETQ. The DNA of the CDR3 is TGCGCCAGCAGCTTGGGCGTTTGGGGAGACAGCACAGATACGCAGTATTTT. Translation: CASSLGVWGDSTDTQYF. Full variable domain (missing parts from reference TRBV5-1 and TRBJ2-3): KAGVTQTPRYLIKTRGQQVTLSCSPISGHRSVSWYQQTPGQGLQFLFEYFSETQRNKGNFPGRFSGRQFSNSRSEMNVSTLELGDSALYLCASSLGVWGDSTDTQYFGPGTRLTVL.

CDR3 nucleotides: TGTGCCAGCAGTTACGACAGGGGCTACGAGCAGTACTTC. This encodes CASSYDRGYEQYF. V is TRBV6-5 and J is TRBJ2-7, with TRBD1 matching over 8 bases. This CDR3 has 13 amino acids. From germline, CDR1 is MNHEY and CDR2 SVGAGI. J was trimmed by 3 bases and V by 2 bases; bases with no gene match: 0.

This sequence joins TRBV27 and TRBJ1-1; tentative D call: TRBD1 (6 bases). The CDR3 spans 15 residues. V was trimmed by 5 bases and J by 1 base, leaving 14 bases between them. Germline V gene sequence: CDR1 MNHEY, CDR2 SMNVEV (reference sequence). The CDR3 nucleotides read TGTGCCAGCAGTCTTCTGGGGGCGCGGAACACTGAAGCTTTCTTT. Protein sequence: CASSLLGARNTEAFF.

This clone was observed a handful of times. The gene calls are TRBV6-1 and TRBJ2-3; D possibly corresponds to TRBD2 (6 bases). Deletions cut 6 bases from V and 4 bases from J, with 11 bases between. This CDR3 is 13 amino acids long. In germline, CDR1 is MNHNS, CDR2 SASEGT. The CDR3 DNA reads as TGTGCCAGCAGCCGGGGGTTCCCAGATACGCAGTATTTT. As protein: CASSRGFPDTQYF.

The rearrangement joins TRBV4-1 to TRBJ2-2; D may be TRBD2 (5 bases). The CDR3 consists of 16 residues. Trimming removed 3 bases at V and 2 bases at J, with 13 bases between. Germline V gene data show CDR1 as MGHRA and CDR2 as YSYEKL. The CDR3 is CASSHRGAPNTGELFF. The DNA for the CDR3 is TGCGCCAGCAGCCATCGGGGAGCCCCTAACACCGGGGAGCTGTTTTTT.

For this clone: Distinct nucleotide sequences in the sample also encode this CDR3. The rearrangement uses TRBV6-6 and TRBJ1-1; D remains ambiguous. Trimming removed 0 bases from V and 2 bases from J, with 4 bases in between. Germline-derived CDR1 and CDR2 are MNHNY and SVGAGI (reference sequence). CDR3 length: 13 residues. The CDR3 region is CASSYSRNTEAFF. Here the CDR3 DNA reads TGTGCCAGCAGTTACTCCCGTAACACTGAAGCTTTCTTT.

Points on this clone: One junction end disagrees with the germline gene, perhaps due to a read error. The chain is built from TRBV7-7 and TRBJ2-1; weak D call: TRBD2 (5 bases). Germline CDR1 and CDR2: SSHAT and FNYEAQ (reference sequence). This CDR3 comprises 13 residues. CDR3 region: CASSMGEYNEQFF. CDR3 nucleotide sequence: TGTGCTAGCAGCATGGGAGAGTACAATGAGCAGTTCTTC.

The gene calls are TRBV5-6 and TRBJ1-2; maybe TRBD1 (5 bases). The germline CDR1 and CDR2 sequences are SGHDT and YYEEEE. The V end was cut by 4 bases, the J end by 0 bases, with 10 bases between. This CDR3 is 14 amino acids long. CDR3 loop: CASSIGQTNYGYTF. In DNA, the CDR3 is TGTGCCAGCAGCATAGGACAAACTAACTATGGCTACACCTTC. Supplemented by reference TRBV5-6 and TRBJ1-2, the full variable domain reads DAGVTQSPTHLIKTRGQQVTLRCSPKSGHDTVSWYQQALGQGPQFIFQYYEEEERQRGNFPDRFSGHQFPNYSSELNVNALLLGDSALYLCASSIGQTNYGYTFGSGTRLTVV.

The CDR3 region has the DNA TGTGCCAGCAGCTTAGCGGGACAGGACGGCTACACCTTC. It codes for CASSLAGQDGYTF. The chain couples TRBV7-2 to TRBJ1-2, with 8 bases identical to TRBD1. V lost 0 bases and J lost 8; bases outside the gene matches: 2. The CDR3 runs 13 residues. CDR1 SGHTA and CDR2 FQGNSA come from the germline V gene.

This clone has only one observation. The J gene is TRBJ2-1, the V gene TRBV29-1; 12 bases are a match to TRBD1. Germline values: CDR1 SQVTM, CDR2 ANQGSEA. This CDR3 has 17 residues. V was clipped by 4 bases and J by 0 bases; unmatched bases: 7. DNA of the CDR3: TGCAGCGTTGGAGGGACAGGGGGCCCAAGCTCCTACAATGAGCAGTTCTTC. Translating gives CSVGGTGGPSSYNEQFF.

V and J are TRBV29-1 and TRBJ2-2; 10 nucleotides align to TRBD1. The germline V gene encodes CDR1 SQVTM and CDR2 ANQGSEA. Germline trimming cut 7 bases from V and 6 bases from J; bases unmatched to any gene: 2. This CDR3 region has 12 residues. The CDR3 DNA reads TGCAGCGCTGGACAGGGGGCCGGGGAGCTGTTTTTT. This encodes CSAGQGAGELFF.

This clone was recorded once. The V call is TRBV4-2, the J call TRBJ1-5; a possible D gene is TRBD1 (5 bases). There are 15 residues in the CDR3. Trimming took 3 bases from V and 1 from J, leaving 10 bases between them. Germline V gives CDR1 LGHNA, CDR2 YNFKEQ. CDR3 nucleotides: TGTGCCAGCAGCCAGGCGGGGCAGAGCAATCAGCCCCAGCATTTT. Translating it yields CASSQAGQSNQPQHF.

CDR3 DNA: TGTGCCAGTAGTCACGGGCGGGCTAGCGGGAAGTACGAGCAGTACTTC. This encodes CASSHGRASGKYEQYF. V usage is TRBV19 and J usage is TRBJ2-7; 9 nucleotides align to TRBD2. Trimming took 5 bases from V and 4 from J; bases not matched to a gene: 12. This CDR3 has 16 amino acids. Germline V gene lookup returns CDR1 LNHDA and CDR2 SQIVND (reference sequence).

The chain has TRBV2 and TRBJ2-3; 8 positions agree with TRBD2. CDR1 SNHLY and CDR2 FYNNEI come from the germline V gene. V dropped 11 bases and J dropped 5; count of bases not matched to a gene: 18. The CDR3 contains 16 residues. CDR3 loop: CAYSAPGGPRGDTQYF. DNA of the CDR3: TGTGCCTACAGTGCCCCGGGAGGGCCTCGAGGAGATACGCAGTATTTT.

This sequence joins TRBV6-6 and TRBJ1-1; D not certain. The germline V and J ends were trimmed by 5 bases and 4 bases, with 8 bases remaining between them. This CDR3 contains 12 residues. Germline V lookup: CDR1 MNHNY, CDR2 SVGAGI (reference sequence). The CDR3 DNA reads as TGTGCCAGCAGTGTCGGTATCACTGAAGCTTTCTTT. Residues: CASSVGITEAFF.

V usage is TRBV6-5 and J usage is TRBJ1-3, with TRBD1 identical over 8 bases. CDR3 size: 16 residues. J was trimmed by 3 bases and V by 3 bases; bases with no gene match: 7. The germline V gene has CDR1 MNHEY and CDR2 SVGAGI. The CDR3 DNA reads TGTGCCAGCAGTTATTCGCCAGGGGGCTATGGAAACACCATATATTTT. Protein product: CASSYSPGGYGNTIYF.

CDR3: CASSSGVTSGNYEQYF. The DNA of the CDR3 is TGTGCCAGCAGCTCAGGGGTGACTAGCGGGAACTACGAGCAGTACTTC. This chain connects TRBV7-8 to TRBJ2-7; TRBD2 matches at 11 bases. V was pared by 4 bases and J by 3 bases, with 8 bases of the junction left unmatched. The germline V gene has CDR1 SGHVS and CDR2 FQNEAQ. This CDR3 comprises 16 residues. The whole variable domain, filled in from reference TRBV7-8 and TRBJ2-7, reads GAGVSQSPRYKVAKRGQDVALRCDPISGHVSLFWYQQALGQGPEFLTYFQNEAQLDKSGLPSDRFFAERPEGSVSTLKIQRTQQEDSAVYLCASSSGVTSGNYEQYFGPGTRLTVT.

The chain links TRBV7-9 to TRBJ1-3; 9 bases are shared with TRBD1. Germline V lookup: CDR1 SEHNR, CDR2 FQNEAQ (reference sequence). The CDR3 is 14 residues long. J lost 7 bases, V lost 2 bases, and 3 bases had no gene match. The CDR3 DNA follows: TGTGCCAGCAGCTTAACCGGACAGGGGAACACCATATATTTT. Translating it yields CASSLTGQGNTIYF.

This clone occurred a few times. The chain couples TRBV6-1 to TRBJ1-1, with unresolved D. CDR1 and CDR2 from the germline V gene are MNHNS and SASEGT. This CDR3 spans 14 amino acids. V was clipped by 0 bases and J by 11 bases, with 16 bases between them. CDR3 region: CASSEANGFGLAFF. CDR3 nucleotides: TGTGCCAGCAGTGAAGCGAATGGGTTTGGACTCGCTTTCTTT.